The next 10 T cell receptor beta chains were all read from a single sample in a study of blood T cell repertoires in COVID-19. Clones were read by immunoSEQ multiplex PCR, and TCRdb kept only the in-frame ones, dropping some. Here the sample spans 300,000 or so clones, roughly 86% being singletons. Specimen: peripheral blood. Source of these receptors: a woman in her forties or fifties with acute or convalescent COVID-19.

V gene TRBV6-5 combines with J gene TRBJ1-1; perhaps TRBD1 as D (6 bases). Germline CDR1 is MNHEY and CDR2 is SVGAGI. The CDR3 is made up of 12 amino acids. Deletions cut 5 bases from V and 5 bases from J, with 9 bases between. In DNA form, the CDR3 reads TGTGCCAGCAGTCCAGGGGAAACTGAAGCTTTCTTT. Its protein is CASSPGETEAFF.

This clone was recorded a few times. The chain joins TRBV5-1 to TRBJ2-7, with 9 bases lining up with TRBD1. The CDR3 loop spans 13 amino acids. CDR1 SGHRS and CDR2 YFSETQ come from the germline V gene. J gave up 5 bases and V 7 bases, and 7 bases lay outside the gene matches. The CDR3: CASAGTGNHEQYF. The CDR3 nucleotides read TGCGCCAGCGCAGGGACAGGGAACCACGAGCAGTACTTC.

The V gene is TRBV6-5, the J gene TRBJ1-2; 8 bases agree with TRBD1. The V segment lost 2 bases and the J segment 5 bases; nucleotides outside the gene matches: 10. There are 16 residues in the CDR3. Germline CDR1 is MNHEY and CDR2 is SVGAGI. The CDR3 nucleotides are TGTGCCAGCAGTTACCCCTCAGGGGGCGCGGTTTATGGCTACACCTTC. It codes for CASSYPSGGAVYGYTF.

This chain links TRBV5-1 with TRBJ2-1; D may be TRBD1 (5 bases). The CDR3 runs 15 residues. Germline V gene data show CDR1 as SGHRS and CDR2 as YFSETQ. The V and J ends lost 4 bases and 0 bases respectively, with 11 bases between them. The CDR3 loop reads CASSLQDNSYNEQFF. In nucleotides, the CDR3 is TGCGCCAGCAGCCTCCAGGACAACTCCTACAATGAGCAGTTCTTC. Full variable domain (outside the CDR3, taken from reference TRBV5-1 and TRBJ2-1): KAGVTQTPRYLIKTRGQQVTLSCSPISGHRSVSWYQQTPGQGLQFLFEYFSETQRNKGNFPGRFSGRQFSNSRSEMNVSTLELGDSALYLCASSLQDNSYNEQFFGPGTRLTVL.

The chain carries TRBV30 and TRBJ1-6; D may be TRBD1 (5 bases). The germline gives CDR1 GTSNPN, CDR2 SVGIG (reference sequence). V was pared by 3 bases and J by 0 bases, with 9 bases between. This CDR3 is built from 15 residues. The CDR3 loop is CAWRDMSSYNSPLHF. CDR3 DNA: TGTGCCTGGAGGGACATGAGCTCCTATAATTCACCCCTCCACTTT.

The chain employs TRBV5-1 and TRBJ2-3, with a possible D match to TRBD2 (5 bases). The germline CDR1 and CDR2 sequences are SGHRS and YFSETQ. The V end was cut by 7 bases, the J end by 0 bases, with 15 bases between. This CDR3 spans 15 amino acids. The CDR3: CASGERRISTDTQYF. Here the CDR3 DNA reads TGCGCCAGCGGCGAACGGAGGATAAGCACAGATACGCAGTATTTT. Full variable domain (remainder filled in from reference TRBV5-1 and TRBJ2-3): KAGVTQTPRYLIKTRGQQVTLSCSPISGHRSVSWYQQTPGQGLQFLFEYFSETQRNKGNFPGRFSGRQFSNSRSEMNVSTLELGDSALYLCASGERRISTDTQYFGPGTRLTVL.

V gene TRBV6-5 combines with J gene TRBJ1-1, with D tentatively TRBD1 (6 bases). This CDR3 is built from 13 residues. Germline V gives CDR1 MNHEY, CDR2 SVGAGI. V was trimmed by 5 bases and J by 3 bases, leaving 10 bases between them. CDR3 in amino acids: CASSPTGYTEAFF. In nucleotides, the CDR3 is TGTGCCAGCAGTCCTACAGGGTACACTGAAGCTTTCTTT.

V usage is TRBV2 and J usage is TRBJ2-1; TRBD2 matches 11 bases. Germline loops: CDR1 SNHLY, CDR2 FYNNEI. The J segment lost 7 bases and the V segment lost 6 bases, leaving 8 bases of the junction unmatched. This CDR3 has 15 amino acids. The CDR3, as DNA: TGTGCCAGCAGGGCTACTAGCGGGAGTATAAATGAGCAGTTCTTC. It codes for CASRATSGSINEQFF.

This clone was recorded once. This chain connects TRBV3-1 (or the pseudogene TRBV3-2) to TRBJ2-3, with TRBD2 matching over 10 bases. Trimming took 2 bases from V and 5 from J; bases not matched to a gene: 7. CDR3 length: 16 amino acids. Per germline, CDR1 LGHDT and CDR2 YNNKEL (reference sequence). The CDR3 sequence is CASSQTPGTSVDTQYF. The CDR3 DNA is TGTGCCAGCAGCCAAACCCCCGGGACTAGCGTAGATACGCAGTATTTT.

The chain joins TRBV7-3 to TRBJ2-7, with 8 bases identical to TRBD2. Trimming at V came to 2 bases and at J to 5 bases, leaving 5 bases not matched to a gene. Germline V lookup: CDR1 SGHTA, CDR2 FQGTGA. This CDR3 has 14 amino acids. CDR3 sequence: CASSLDGRANEQYF. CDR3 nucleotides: TGTGCCAGCAGCTTAGACGGGAGGGCCAACGAGCAGTACTTC.